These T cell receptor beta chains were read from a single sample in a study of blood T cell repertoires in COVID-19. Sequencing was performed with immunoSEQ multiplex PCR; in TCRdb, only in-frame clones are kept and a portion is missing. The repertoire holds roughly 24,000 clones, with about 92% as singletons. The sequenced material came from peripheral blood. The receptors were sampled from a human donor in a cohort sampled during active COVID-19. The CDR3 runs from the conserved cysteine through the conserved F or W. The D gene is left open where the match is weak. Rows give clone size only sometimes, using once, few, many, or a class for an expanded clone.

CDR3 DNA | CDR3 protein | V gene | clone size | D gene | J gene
TGTGCCAGCTCACCAAACAGGGCCTACGAGCAGTACTTC | CASSPNRAYEQYF | TRBV18 | NA | NA | TRBJ2-7
TGTGCCAGCAGTCTAGGGGTTGCTGGATTAGGGGCCAACGTCCTGACTTTC | CASSLGVAGLGANVLTF | TRBV27 | NA | NA | TRBJ2-6
TGTGCCAGCATGGGCCTGAAAGAGACCCAGTACTTC | CASMGLKETQYF | TRBV2 | NA | NA | TRBJ2-5
TGTGCCAGCACCCGGACAGGGACAGAGACCCAGTACTTC | CASTRTGTETQYF | TRBV12-3/TRBV12-4 | NA | TRBD1 | TRBJ2-5
TGTGCCAGCAGCTCGGGACAGGGTGTAGAGACCCAGTACTTC | CASSSGQGVETQYF | TRBV5-6 | NA | TRBD1 | TRBJ2-5
TGTGCCAGCAGTTCAACTCTGACAGGGGTTGACGAGCAGTACTTC | CASSSTLTGVDEQYF | TRBV27 | NA | TRBD1 | TRBJ2-7
TGTGCCAGCAGCTTAACCGGGACAGATAGCAATCAGCCCCAGCATTTT | CASSLTGTDSNQPQHF | TRBV7-2 | few | TRBD1 | TRBJ1-5
TGTGCCAGCAGGAGACAGGGTCGGGGCACTGAAGCTTTCTTT | CASRRQGRGTEAFF | TRBV2 | NA | TRBD1 | TRBJ1-1
TGTGCCTGGATGATTGACAGTAGCTCTGGGGCCAACGTCCTGACTTTC | CAWMIDSSSGANVLTF | TRBV30 | NA | NA | TRBJ2-6
TGTGCCAGCAGCCTTCAGGGGGTGGGCTACGAGCAGTACTTC | CASSLQGVGYEQYF | TRBV7-2 | NA | TRBD1 | TRBJ2-7
TGTGCCAGCAGCCAAGAAATTCGGGGGAGCAAGTACAATGAGCAGTTCTTC | CASSQEIRGSKYNEQFF | TRBV3-1/TRBV3-2 | NA | NA | TRBJ2-1
TGTGCCAGCAGCAACAGGAGGGACAGGGGGAACACCGGGGAGCTGTTTTTT | CASSNRRDRGNTGELFF | TRBV21-1 | NA | NA | TRBJ2-2
TGTGCCAGCAGCCACAAACCCCCGGGACTAGCGGGAGCACACAATGAGCAGTTCTTC | CASSHKPPGLAGAHNEQFF | TRBV28 | NA | TRBD2 | TRBJ2-1
TGTGCCAGCAGTTCCCCCTCCAGGGGCAATCAGCCCCAGCATTTT | CASSSPSRGNQPQHF | TRBV28 | few | NA | TRBJ1-5
TGTGCCAGCAGTGAGGGACAGGCAGATACGCAGTATTTT | CASSEGQADTQYF | TRBV6-1 | NA | TRBD1 | TRBJ2-3
TGCAGTGCTAGTTCGGGCAGGGCCTATGGCTACACCTTC | CSASSGRAYGYTF | TRBV20-1 | NA | NA | TRBJ1-2
TGTGCCAGTAGTATTATGGCGGCAGCGAACACTGAAGCTTTCTTT | CASSIMAAANTEAFF | TRBV19 | NA | NA | TRBJ1-1
TGTGCCACCCTCTACAGAGCTAACTATGGCTACACCTTC | CATLYRANYGYTF | TRBV28 | once | NA | TRBJ1-2
TGTGCCATCAGTGACACAGTCAGCGAGCAGTACTTC | CAISDTVSEQYF | TRBV10-3 | NA | NA | TRBJ2-7
TGTGCCATCAGTGACCCCGCGGGGAACTCCCGGGGCAATTCACCCCTCCACTTT | CAISDPAGNSRGNSPLHF | TRBV10-3 | once | NA | TRBJ1-6
TGTGCCAGCTCAGCGAGTAATTCACCCCTCCACTTT | CASSASNSPLHF | TRBV12-3/TRBV12-4 | NA | NA | TRBJ1-6
TGCGCCAGCAGCCACGCGGGGACTGCTACCTACGAGCAGTACTTC | CASSHAGTATYEQYF | TRBV4-1 | NA | NA | TRBJ2-7
TGTGCCAGCAGCTCAGGGACTAGCGCTAACAATGAGCAGTTCTTC | CASSSGTSANNEQFF | TRBV7-8 | NA | TRBD2 | TRBJ2-1
TGCGCCAGCAGCCAATACAACTCCTACGAGCAGTACTTC | CASSQYNSYEQYF | TRBV5-1 | NA | NA | TRBJ2-7
TGCGCCAGCAGCTTGGTGACAGTCACCTATGGCTACACCTTC | CASSLVTVTYGYTF | TRBV5-1 | NA | NA | TRBJ1-2
TGTGCCAGCAGTGCGGGGACAGGGTCTGGAAACACCATATATTTT | CASSAGTGSGNTIYF | TRBV2 | NA | TRBD1 | TRBJ1-3
TGTGCCAGCAGTTACTCAAGTAGCCTCCCTTACAATGAGCAGTTCTTC | CASSYSSSLPYNEQFF | TRBV6-5 | NA | NA | TRBJ2-1
TGTGCCAGCAGCTTAGCGGGGGGGGGTGCAAATTCACCCCTCCACTTT | CASSLAGGGANSPLHF | TRBV7-9 | NA | NA | TRBJ1-6
TGTGCCAGCAGCTTGGGGGACAGGGCAATCCAGCCCCAGCATTTT | CASSLGDRAIQPQHF | TRBV5-8 | NA | TRBD1 | TRBJ1-5
TGCAGCGCCCGACCAGGGGGTCGTCGCGGCTACACCTTC | CSARPGGRRGYTF | TRBV29-1 | NA | TRBD1 | TRBJ1-2
TGTGCCAGCGACGGGGGGAACACCGGGGAGCTGTTTTTT | CASDGGNTGELFF | TRBV3-1/TRBV3-2 | NA | NA | TRBJ2-2
TGCGCCAGCGGAACCGGGACAGGGACCCACGAGCAGTACTTC | CASGTGTGTHEQYF | TRBV5-1 | NA | TRBD1 | TRBJ2-7
TGTGCCACCAGCATAATAGACCCAGGGAAAAACCAAGAGACCCAGTACTTC | CATSIIDPGKNQETQYF | TRBV24-1 | NA | NA | TRBJ2-5
TGTGCCAGCTCACCAATATCCTTAGGACACAGCACAGATACGCAGTATTTT | CASSPISLGHSTDTQYF | TRBV18 | NA | NA | TRBJ2-3
TGTGCCACCAAACGGGCGGGGAATGAAAAACTGTTTTTT | CATKRAGNEKLFF | TRBV25-1 | NA | NA | TRBJ1-4
TGTGCCAGCAGCTTGTCCCCTGGACAGGGGGCTTACAATTCACCCCTCCACTTT | CASSLSPGQGAYNSPLHF | TRBV5-6 | NA | TRBD1 | TRBJ1-6
TGTGCCAGCAGCCAGGACGGGATCAACACTGAAGCTTTCTTT | CASSQDGINTEAFF | TRBV3-1/TRBV3-2 | NA | NA | TRBJ1-1